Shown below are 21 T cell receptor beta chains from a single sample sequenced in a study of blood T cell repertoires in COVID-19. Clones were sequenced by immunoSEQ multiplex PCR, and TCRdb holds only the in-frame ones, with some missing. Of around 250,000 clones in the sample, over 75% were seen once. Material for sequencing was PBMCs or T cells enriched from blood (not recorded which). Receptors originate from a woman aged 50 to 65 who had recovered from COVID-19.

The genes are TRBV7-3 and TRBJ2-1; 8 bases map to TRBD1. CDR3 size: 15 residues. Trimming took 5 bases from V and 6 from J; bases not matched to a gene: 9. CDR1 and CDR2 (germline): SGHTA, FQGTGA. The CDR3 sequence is CASSLRQGSGNEQFF. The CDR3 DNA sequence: TGTGCCAGCAGCCTCAGACAGGGGAGCGGCAATGAGCAGTTCTTC. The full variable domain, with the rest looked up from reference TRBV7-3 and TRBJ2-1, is GAGVSQTPSNKVTEKGKYVELRCDPISGHTALYWYRQSLGQGPEFLIYFQGTGAADDSGLPNDRFFAVRPEGSVSTLKIQRTERGDSAVYLCASSLRQGSGNEQFFGPGTRLTVL.

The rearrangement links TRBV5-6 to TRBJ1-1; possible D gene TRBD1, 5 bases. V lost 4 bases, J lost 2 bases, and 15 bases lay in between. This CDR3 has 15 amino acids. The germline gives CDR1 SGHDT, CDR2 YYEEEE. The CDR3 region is CASSPGGRVNTEAFF. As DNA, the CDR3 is TGTGCCAGCAGCCCGGGGGGTCGGGTCAACACTGAAGCTTTCTTT.

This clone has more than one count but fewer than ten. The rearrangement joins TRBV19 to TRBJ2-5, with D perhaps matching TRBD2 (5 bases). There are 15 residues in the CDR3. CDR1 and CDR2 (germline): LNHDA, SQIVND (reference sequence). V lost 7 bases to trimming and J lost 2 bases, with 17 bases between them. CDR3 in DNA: TGTGCCAGTAATGAAAACGGGGATGGGCAAGAGACCCAGTACTTC. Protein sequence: CASNENGDGQETQYF.

In nucleotides, the CDR3 is TGTGCCAGCTCACGATCCATGGGACAGGGGACCGAGCAGTACTTC. Its translation is CASSRSMGQGTEQYF. The rearrangement uses TRBV18 and TRBJ2-7, with 10 bases that match TRBD1. After removal of 4 bases from V and 6 bases from J, the junction contained 9 bases not matched to a gene. Per germline, CDR1 KGHSH and CDR2 LQKENI. The CDR3 runs 15 residues.

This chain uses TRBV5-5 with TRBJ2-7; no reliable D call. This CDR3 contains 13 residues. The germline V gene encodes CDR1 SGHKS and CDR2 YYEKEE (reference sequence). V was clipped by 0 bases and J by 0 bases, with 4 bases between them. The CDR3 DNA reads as TGTGCCAGCAGCTTGGGCGTCTCCTACGAGCAGTACTTC. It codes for CASSLGVSYEQYF.

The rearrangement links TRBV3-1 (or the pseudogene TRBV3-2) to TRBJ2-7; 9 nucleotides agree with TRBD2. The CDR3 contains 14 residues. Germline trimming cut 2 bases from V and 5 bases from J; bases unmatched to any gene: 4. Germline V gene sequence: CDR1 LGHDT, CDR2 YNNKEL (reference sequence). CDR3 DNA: TGTGCCAGCAGCCAAACCGGGACTAGCAACGAGCAGTACTTC. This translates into CASSQTGTSNEQYF.

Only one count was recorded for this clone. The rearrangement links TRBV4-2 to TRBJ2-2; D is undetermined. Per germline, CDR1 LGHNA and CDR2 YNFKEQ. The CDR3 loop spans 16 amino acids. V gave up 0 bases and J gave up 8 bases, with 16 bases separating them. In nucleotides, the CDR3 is TGTGCCAGCAGCCAAGAATCCTCCAGGTCCGGTGGGGAGCTGTTTTTT. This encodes CASSQESSRSGGELFF.

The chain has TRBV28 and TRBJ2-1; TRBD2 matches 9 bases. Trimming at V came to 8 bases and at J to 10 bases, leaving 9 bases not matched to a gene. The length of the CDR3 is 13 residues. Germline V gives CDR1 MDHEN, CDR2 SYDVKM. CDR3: CASRASGNREQFF. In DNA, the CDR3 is TGTGCCAGCCGTGCTAGCGGGAACCGAGAGCAGTTCTTC.

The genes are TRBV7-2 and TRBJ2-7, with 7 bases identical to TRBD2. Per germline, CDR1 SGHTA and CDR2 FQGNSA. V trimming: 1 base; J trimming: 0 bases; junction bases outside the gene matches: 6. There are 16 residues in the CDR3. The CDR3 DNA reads TGTGCCAGCAGCTTAGGGGCAGCGGGGCTCTCCTACGAGCAGTACTTC. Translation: CASSLGAAGLSYEQYF.

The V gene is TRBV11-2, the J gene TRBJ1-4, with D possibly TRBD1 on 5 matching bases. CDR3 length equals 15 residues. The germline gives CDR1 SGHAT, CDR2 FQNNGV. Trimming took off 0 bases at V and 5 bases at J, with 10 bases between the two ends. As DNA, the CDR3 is TGTGCCAGCAGCTTAGAGTGGGGGGGAAATGAAAAACTGTTTTTT. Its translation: CASSLEWGGNEKLFF.

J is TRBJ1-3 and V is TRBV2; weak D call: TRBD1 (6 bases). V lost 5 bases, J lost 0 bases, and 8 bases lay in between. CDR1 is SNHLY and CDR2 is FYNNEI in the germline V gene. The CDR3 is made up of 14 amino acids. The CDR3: CASSRTVSGNTIYF. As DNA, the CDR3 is TGTGCCAGCAGTCGGACAGTCTCTGGAAACACCATATATTTT.

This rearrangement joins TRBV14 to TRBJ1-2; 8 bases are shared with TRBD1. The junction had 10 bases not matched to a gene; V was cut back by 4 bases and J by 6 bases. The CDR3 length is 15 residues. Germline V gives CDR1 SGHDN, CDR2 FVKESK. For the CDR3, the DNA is TGTGCCAGCAGCCCTCGGACAGGGATTGTCCATGGCTACACCTTC. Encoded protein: CASSPRTGIVHGYTF.

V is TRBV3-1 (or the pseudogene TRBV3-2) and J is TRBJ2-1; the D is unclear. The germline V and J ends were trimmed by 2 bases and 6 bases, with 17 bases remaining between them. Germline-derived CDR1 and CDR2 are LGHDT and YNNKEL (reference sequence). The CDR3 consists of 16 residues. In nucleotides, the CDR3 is TGTGCCAGCAGCCAAAAACATTTTGGTACCTCCAATGAGCAGTTCTTC. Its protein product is CASSQKHFGTSNEQFF.

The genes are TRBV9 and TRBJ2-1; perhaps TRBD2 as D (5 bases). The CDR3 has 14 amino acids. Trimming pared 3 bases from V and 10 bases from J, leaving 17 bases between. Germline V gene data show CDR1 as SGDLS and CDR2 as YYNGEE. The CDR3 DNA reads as TGTGCCAGCAGCGCATCCTTAGGACTGCAAGAGCAGTTCTTC. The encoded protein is CASSASLGLQEQFF.

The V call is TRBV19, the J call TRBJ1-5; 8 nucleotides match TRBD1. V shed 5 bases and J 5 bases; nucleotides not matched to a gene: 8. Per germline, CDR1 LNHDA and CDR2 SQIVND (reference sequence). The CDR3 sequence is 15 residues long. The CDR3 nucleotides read TGTGCCAGTAGTGATCAGGGGGCGGATGATCAGCCCCAGCATTTT. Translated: CASSDQGADDQPQHF.

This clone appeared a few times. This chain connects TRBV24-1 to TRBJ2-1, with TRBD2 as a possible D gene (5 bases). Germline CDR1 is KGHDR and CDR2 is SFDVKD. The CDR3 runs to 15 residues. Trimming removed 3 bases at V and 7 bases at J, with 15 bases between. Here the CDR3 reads CATSDPRTSSNEQFF. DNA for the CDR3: TGTGCCACCAGTGATCCGAGAACTAGTTCGAATGAGCAGTTCTTC.

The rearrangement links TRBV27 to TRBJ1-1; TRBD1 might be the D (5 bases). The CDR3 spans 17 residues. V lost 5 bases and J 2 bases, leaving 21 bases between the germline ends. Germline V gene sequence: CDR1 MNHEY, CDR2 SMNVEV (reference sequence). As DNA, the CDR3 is TGTGCCAGCAGTCCATGGACAAGTCTTTCTCACAACACTGAAGCTTTCTTT. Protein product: CASSPWTSLSHNTEAFF.

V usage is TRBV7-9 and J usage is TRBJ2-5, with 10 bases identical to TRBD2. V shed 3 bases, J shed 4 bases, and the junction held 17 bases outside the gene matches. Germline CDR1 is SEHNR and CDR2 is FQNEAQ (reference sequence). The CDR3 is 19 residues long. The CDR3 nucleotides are TGTGCCAGCAGCTTTCCCCTCGTCACCAGCGGGAGGGCCTTAGAGACCCAGTACTTC. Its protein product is CASSFPLVTSGRALETQYF.

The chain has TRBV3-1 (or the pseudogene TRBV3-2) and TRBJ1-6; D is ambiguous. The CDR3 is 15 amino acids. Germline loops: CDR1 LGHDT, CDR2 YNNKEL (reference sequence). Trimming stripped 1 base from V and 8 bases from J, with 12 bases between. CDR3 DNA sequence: TGTGCCAGCAGCCAAGTTCTTCGGGTCCATTCACCCCTCCACTTT. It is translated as CASSQVLRVHSPLHF.

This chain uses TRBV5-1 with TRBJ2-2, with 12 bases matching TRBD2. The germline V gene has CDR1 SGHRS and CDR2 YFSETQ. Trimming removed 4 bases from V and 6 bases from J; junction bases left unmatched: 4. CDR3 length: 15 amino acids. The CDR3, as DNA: TGCGCCAGCAGCCAGGGACTAGCGGGTTCCGGGGAGCTGTTTTTT. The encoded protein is CASSQGLAGSGELFF.

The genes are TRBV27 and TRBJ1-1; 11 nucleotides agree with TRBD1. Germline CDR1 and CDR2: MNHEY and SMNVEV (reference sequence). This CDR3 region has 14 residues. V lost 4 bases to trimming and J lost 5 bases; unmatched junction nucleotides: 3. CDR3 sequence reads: CASSWDRGGTEAFF. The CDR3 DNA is TGTGCCAGCAGTTGGGACAGGGGGGGGACTGAAGCTTTCTTT.